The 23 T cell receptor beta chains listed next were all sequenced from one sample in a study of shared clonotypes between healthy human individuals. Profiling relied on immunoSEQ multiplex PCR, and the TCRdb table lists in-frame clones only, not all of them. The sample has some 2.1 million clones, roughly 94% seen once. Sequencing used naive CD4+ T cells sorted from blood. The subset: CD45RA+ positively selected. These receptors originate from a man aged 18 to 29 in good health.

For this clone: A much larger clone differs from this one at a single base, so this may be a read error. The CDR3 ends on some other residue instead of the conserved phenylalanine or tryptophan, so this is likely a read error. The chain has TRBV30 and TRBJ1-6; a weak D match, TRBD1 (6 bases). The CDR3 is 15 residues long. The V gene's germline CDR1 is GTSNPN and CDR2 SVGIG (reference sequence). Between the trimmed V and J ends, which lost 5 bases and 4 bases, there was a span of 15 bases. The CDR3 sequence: CAWGKTGTYNSPLHL. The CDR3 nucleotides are TGTGCCTGGGGGAAAACCGGGACATATAATTCACCCCTCCACCTT.

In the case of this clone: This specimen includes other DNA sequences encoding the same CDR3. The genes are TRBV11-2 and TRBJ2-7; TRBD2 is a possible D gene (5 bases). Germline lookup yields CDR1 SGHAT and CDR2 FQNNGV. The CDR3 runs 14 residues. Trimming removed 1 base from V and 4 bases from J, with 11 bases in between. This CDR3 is CASSLAGFTYEQYF. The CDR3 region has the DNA TGTGCCAGCAGCTTAGCGGGATTCACATACGAGCAGTACTTC.

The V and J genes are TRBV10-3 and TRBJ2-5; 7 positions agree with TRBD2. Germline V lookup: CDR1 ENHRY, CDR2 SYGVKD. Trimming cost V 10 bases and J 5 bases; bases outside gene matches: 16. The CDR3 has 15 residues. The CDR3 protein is CASSRGGVGKETQYF. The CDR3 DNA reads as TGTGCCAGCAGCCGCGGGGGAGTTGGTAAGGAGACCCAGTACTTC.

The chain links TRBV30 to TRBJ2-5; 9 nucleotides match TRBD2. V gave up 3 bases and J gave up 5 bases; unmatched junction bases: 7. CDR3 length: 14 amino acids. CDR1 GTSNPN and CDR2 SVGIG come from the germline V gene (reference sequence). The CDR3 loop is CAWRLAGTRETQYF. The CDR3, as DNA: TGTGCCTGGAGGCTAGCGGGGACTCGGGAGACCCAGTACTTC. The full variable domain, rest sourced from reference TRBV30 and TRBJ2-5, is SQTIHQWPATLVQPVGSPLSLECTVEGTSNPNLYWYRQAAGRGLQLLFYSVGIGQISSEVPQNLSASRPQDRQFILSSKKLLLSDSGFYLCAWRLAGTRETQYFGPGTRLLVL.

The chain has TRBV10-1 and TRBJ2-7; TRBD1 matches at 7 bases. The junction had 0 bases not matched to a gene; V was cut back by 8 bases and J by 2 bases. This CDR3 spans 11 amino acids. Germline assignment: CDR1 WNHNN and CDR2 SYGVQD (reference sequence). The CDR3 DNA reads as TGCGCCAGCGGGACAGCCTACGAGCAGTACTTC. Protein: CASGTAYEQYF.

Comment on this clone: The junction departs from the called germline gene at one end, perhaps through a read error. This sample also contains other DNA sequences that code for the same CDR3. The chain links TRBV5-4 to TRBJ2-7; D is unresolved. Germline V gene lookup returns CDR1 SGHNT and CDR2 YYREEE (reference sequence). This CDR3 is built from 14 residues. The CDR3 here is CASSLAGSSYEQYF. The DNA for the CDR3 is TGTGCCAGCAGTTTGGCCGGTAGCTCCTACGAGCAGTACTTC.

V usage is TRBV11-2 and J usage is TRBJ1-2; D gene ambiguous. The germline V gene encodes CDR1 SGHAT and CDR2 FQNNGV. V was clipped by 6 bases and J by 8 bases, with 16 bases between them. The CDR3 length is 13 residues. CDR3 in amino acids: CASRNRAQDGYTF. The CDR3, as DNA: TGTGCCAGCAGAAACCGGGCCCAGGACGGCTACACCTTC.

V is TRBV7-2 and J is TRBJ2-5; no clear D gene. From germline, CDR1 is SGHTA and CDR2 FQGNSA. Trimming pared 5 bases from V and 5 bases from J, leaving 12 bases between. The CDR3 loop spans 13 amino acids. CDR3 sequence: CASSPTPWETQYF. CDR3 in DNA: TGTGCCAGCAGCCCTACTCCTTGGGAGACCCAGTACTTC.

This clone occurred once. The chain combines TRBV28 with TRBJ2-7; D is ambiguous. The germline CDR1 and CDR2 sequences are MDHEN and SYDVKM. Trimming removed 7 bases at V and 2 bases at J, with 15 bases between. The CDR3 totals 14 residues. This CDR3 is CASTTRLQTYEQYF. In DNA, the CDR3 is TGTGCCAGCACCACCCGGCTTCAGACCTACGAGCAGTACTTC.

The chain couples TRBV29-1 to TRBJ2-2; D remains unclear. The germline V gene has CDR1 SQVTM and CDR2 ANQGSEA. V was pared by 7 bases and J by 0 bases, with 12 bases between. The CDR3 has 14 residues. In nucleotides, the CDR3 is TGCAGCGGAACACCCGCTACGAACACCGGGGAGCTGTTTTTT. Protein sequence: CSGTPATNTGELFF.

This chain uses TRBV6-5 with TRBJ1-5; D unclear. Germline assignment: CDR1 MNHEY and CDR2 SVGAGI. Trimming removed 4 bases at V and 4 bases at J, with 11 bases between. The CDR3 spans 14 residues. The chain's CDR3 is CASSFQHRNQPQHF. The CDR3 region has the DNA TGTGCCAGCAGTTTCCAACATCGGAATCAGCCCCAGCATTTT.

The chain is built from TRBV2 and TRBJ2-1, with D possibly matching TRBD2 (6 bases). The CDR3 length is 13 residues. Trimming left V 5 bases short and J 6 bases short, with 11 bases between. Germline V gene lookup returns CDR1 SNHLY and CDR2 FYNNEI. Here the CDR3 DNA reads TGTGCCAGCAGTAGGACTACCAGCAATGAGCAGTTCTTC. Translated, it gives CASSRTTSNEQFF. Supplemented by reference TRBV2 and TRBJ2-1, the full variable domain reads EPEVTQTPSHQVTQMGQEVILRCVPISNHLYFYWYRQILGQKVEFLVSFYNNEISEKSEIFDDQFSVERPDGSNFTLKIRSTKLEDSAMYFCASSRTTSNEQFFGPGTRLTVL.

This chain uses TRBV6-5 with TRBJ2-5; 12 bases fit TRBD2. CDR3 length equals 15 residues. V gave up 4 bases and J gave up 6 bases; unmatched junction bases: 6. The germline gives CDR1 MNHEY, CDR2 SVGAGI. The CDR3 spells CASSSTSGGLKTQYF. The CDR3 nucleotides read TGTGCCAGCAGTTCAACTAGCGGGGGGTTAAAGACCCAGTACTTC.

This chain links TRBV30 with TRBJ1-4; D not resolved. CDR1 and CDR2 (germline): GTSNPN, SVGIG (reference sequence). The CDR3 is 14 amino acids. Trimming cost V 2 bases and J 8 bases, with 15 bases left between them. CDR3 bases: TGTGCCTGGAGTCTCGGCACTTTAGGCGAAAAACTGTTTTTT. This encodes CAWSLGTLGEKLFF.

The CDR3 bases are TGTGCCAGCAGCTCGCCCAGCGGGGGGGCCCAAGAGACCCAGTACTTC. This encodes CASSSPSGGAQETQYF. The rearrangement joins TRBV4-2 to TRBJ2-5; 10 positions match TRBD2. Trimming took 5 bases from V and 1 from J; bases not matched to a gene: 7. CDR3 length: 16 amino acids. Germline assignment: CDR1 LGHNA and CDR2 YNFKEQ.

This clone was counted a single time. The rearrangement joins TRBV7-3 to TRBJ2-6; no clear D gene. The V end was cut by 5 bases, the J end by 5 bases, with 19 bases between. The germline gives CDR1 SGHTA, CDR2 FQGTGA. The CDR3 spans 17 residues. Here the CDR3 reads CASSLSHPQSRANVLTF. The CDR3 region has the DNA TGTGCCAGCAGCCTCTCGCACCCACAAAGTCGGGCCAACGTCCTGACTTTC.

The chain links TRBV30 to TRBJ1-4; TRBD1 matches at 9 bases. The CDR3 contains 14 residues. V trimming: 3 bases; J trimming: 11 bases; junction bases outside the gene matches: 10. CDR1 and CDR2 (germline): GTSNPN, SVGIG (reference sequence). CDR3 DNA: TGTGCCTGGAGAAGCGGGACAGGGAATGGGAAACTGTTTTTT. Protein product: CAWRSGTGNGKLFF. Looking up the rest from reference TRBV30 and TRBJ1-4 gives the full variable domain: SQTIHQWPATLVQPVGSPLSLECTVEGTSNPNLYWYRQAAGRGLQLLFYSVGIGQISSEVPQNLSASRPQDRQFILSSKKLLLSDSGFYLCAWRSGTGNGKLFFGSGTQLSVL.

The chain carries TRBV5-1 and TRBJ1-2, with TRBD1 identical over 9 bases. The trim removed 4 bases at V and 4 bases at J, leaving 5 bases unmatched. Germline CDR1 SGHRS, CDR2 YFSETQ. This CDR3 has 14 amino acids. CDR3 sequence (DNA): TGCGCCAGCAGCGACCGGACAGGGGCCTATGGCTACACCTTC. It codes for CASSDRTGAYGYTF. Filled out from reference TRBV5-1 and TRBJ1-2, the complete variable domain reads KAGVTQTPRYLIKTRGQQVTLSCSPISGHRSVSWYQQTPGQGLQFLFEYFSETQRNKGNFPGRFSGRQFSNSRSEMNVSTLELGDSALYLCASSDRTGAYGYTFGSGTRLTVV.

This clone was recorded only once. The CDR3 here is CASSYGDGETQYF. The CDR3 DNA reads TGTGCCAGCAGCTATGGGGATGGAGAGACCCAGTACTTC. V is TRBV11-2 and J is TRBJ2-5; D is ambiguous. V lost 4 bases to trimming and J lost 4 bases, with 10 bases between them. The germline V gene has CDR1 SGHAT and CDR2 FQNNGV. The CDR3 loop spans 13 amino acids.

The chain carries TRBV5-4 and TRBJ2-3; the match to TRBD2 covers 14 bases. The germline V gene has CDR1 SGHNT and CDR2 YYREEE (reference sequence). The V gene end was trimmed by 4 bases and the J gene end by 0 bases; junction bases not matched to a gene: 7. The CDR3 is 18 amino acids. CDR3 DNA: TGTGCCAGCAGCCCCGGACTAGCGGGGGGATCAAGCACAGATACGCAGTATTTT. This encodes CASSPGLAGGSSTDTQYF. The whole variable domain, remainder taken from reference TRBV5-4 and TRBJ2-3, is ETGVTQSPTHLIKTRGQQVTLRCSSQSGHNTVSWYQQALGQGPQFIFQYYREEENGRGNFPPRFSGLQFPNYSSELNVNALELDDSALYLCASSPGLAGGSSTDTQYFGPGTRLTVL.

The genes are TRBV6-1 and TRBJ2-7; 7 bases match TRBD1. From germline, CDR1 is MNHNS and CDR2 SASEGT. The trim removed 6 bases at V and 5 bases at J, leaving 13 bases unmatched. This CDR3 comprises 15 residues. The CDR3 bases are TGTGCCAGCAGACCTGCAGGGGGATCGGGTGACGAGCAGTACTTC. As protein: CASRPAGGSGDEQYF.

The CDR3 nucleotides are TGTGCCAGCAGCCTCTTAGCGGGGGGCCGCGCAGATACGCAGTATTTT. This encodes CASSLLAGGRADTQYF. The rearrangement uses TRBV14 and TRBJ2-3; 10 bases match TRBD2. Germline V gene sequence: CDR1 SGHDN, CDR2 FVKESK. The length of the CDR3 is 16 residues. Trimming cost V 4 bases and J 4 bases; bases outside gene matches: 8.

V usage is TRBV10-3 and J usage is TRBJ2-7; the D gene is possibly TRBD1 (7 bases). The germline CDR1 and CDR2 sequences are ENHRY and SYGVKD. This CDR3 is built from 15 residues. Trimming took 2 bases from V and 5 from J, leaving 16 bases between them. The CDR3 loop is CAISEGSGGGHEQYF. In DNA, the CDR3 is TGTGCCATCAGTGAGGGGTCAGGGGGAGGTCACGAGCAGTACTTC.